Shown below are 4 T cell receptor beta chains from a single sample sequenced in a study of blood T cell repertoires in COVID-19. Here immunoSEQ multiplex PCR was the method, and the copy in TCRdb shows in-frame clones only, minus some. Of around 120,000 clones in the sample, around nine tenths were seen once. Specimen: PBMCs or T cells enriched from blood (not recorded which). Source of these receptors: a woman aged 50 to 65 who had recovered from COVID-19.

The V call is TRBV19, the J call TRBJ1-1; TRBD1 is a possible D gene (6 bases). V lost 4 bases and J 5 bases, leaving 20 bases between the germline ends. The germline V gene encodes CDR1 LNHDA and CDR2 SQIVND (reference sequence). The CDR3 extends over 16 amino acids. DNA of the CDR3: TGTGCCAGTAGTACCGTCCTGGGGGGGCGGGGGACTGAAGCTTTCTTT. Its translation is CASSTVLGGRGTEAFF.

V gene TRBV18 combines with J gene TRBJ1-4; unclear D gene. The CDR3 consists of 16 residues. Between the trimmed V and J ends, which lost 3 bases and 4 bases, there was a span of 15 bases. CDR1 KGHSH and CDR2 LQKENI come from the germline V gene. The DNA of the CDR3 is TGTGCCAGCTCACCGGACGCGGGAGGGTTTAATGAAAAACTGTTTTTT. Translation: CASSPDAGGFNEKLFF.

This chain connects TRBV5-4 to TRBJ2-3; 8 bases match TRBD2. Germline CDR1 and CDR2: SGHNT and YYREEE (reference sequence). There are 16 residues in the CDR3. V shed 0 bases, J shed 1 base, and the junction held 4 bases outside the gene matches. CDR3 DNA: TGTGCCAGCAGCTTGGAGAGCGGGGGACGCACAGATACGCAGTATTTT. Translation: CASSLESGGRTDTQYF.

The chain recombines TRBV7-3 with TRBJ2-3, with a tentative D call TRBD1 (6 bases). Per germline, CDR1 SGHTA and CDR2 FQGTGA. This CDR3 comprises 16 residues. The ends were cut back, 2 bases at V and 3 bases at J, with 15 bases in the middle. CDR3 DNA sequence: TGTGCCAGCAGCTTACAATCGCTGGGGGCAACAGATACGCAGTATTTT. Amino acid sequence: CASSLQSLGATDTQYF.